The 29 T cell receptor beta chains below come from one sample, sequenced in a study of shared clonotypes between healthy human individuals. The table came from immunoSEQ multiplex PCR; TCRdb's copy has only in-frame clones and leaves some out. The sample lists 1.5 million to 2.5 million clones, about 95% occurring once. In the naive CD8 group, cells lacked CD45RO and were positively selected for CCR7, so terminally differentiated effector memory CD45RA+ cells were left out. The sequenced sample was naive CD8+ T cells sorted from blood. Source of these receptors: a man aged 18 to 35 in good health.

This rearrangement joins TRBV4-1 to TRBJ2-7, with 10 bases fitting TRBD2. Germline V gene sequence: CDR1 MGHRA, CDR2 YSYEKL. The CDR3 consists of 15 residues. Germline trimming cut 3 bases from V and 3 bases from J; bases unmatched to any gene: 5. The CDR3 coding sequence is TGCGCCAGCAGCCACTCCGGGACTAGCGTCTACGAGCAGTACTTC. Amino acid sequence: CASSHSGTSVYEQYF.

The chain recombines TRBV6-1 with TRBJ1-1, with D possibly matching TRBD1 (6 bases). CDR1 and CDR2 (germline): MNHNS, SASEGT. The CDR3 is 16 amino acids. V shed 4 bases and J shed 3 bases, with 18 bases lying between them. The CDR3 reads CASSVTPTGLDTEAFF. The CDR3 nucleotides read TGTGCCAGCAGTGTTACACCTACAGGGCTCGACACTGAAGCTTTCTTT.

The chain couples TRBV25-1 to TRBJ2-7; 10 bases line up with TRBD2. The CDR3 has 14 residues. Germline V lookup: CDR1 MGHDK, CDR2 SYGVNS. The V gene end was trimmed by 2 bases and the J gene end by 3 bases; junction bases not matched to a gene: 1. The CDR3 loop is CASSELAGDYEQYF. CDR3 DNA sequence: TGTGCCAGCAGTGAACTAGCGGGAGACTACGAGCAGTACTTC.

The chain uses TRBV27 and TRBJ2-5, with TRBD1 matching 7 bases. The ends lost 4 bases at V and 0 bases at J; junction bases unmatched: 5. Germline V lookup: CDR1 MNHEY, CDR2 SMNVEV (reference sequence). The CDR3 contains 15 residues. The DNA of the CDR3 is TGTGCCAGCAGTTCGATCGGGACAGACCAAGAGACCCAGTACTTC. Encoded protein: CASSSIGTDQETQYF.

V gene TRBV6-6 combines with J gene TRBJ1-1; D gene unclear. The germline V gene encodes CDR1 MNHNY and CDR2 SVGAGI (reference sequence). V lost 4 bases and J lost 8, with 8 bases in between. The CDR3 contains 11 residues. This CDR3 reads CASSLTGEAFF. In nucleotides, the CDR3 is TGTGCCAGCAGTTTAACCGGGGAAGCTTTCTTT.

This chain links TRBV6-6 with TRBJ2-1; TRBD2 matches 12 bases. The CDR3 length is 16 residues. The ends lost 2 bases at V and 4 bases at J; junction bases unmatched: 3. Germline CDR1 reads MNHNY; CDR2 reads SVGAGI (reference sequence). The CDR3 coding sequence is TGTGCCAGCAGTTACCCACTAGCGGGAGGTTACAATGAGCAGTTCTTC. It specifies CASSYPLAGGYNEQFF.

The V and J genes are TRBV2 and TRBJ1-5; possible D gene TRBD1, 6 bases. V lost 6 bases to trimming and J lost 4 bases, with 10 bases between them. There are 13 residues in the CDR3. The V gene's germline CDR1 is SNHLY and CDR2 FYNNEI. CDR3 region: CASSDGQNQPQHF. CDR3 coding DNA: TGTGCCAGCAGCGATGGACAGAATCAGCCCCAGCATTTT.

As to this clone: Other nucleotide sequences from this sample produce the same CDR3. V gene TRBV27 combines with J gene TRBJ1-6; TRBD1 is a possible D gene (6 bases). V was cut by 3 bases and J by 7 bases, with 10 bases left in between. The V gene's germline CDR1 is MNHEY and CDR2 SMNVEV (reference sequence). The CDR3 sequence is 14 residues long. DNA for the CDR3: TGTGCCAGCAGTTTGGGGGGCGCCAATTCACCCCTCCACTTT. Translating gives CASSLGGANSPLHF.

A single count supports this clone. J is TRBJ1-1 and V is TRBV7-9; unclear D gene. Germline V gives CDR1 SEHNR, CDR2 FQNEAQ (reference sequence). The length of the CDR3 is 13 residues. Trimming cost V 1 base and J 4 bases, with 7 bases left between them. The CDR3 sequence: CASSLGPVTEAFF. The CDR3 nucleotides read TGTGCCAGCAGCTTAGGGCCGGTCACTGAAGCTTTCTTT.

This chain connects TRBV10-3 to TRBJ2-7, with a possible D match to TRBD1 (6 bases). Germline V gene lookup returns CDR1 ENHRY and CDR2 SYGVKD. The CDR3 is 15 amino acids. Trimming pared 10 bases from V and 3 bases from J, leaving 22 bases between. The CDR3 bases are TGTGCCACGTCAAGTCCGCAGGGGCTGGTCTACGAGCAGTACTTC. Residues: CATSSPQGLVYEQYF.

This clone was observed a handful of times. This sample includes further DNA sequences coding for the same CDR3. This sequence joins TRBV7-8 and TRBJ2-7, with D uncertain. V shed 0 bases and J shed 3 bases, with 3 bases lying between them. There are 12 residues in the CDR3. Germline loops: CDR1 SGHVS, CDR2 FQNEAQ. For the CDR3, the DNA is TGTGCCAGCAGCTTAGCCCACTACGAGCAGTACTTC. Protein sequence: CASSLAHYEQYF.

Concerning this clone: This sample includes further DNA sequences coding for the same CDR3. CDR3 nucleotide sequence: TGCGCCAGCAGTGAAGGTTACGAGCAGTACTTC. The encoded protein is CASSEGYEQYF. This chain connects TRBV10-2 to TRBJ2-7; no clear D gene. This CDR3 comprises 11 residues. Germline V gene lookup returns CDR1 WSHSY and CDR2 SAAADI. Deletions cut 3 bases from V and 4 bases from J, with 4 bases between.

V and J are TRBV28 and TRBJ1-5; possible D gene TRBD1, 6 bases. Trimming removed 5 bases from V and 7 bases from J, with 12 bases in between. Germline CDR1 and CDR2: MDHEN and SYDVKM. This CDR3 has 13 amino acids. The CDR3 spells CASSPGAGQPQHF. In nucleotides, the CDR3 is TGTGCCAGCAGTCCGGGGGCGGGGCAGCCCCAGCATTTT.

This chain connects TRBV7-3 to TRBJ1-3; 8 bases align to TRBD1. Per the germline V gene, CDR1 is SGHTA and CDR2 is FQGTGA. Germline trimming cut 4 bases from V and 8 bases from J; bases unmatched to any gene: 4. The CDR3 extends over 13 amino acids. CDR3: CASSSDREDTIYF. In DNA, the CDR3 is TGTGCCAGCAGCTCGGACAGGGAAGACACCATATATTTT. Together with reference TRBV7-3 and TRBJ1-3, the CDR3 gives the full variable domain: GAGVSQTPSNKVTEKGKYVELRCDPISGHTALYWYRQSLGQGPEFLIYFQGTGAADDSGLPNDRFFAVRPEGSVSTLKIQRTERGDSAVYLCASSSDREDTIYFGEGSWLTVV.

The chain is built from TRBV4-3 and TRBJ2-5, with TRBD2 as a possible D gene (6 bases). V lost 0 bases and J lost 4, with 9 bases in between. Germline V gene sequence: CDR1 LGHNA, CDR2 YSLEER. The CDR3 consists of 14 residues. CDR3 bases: TGCGCCAGCAGCCAAGATACTAGCTCAGAGACCCAGTACTTC. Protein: CASSQDTSSETQYF.

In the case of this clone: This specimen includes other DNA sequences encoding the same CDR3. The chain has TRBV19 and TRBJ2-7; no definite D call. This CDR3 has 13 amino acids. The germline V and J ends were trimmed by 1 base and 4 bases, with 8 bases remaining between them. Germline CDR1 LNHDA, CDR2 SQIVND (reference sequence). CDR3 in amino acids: CASSIGHGYEQYF. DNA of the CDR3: TGTGCCAGTAGTATAGGGCACGGATACGAGCAGTACTTC.

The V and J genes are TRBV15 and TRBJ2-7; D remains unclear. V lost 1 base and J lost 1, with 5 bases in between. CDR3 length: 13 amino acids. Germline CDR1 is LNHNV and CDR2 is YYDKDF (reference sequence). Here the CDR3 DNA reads TGTGCCACCAGCAGAGCGGAATCCTACGAGCAGTACTTC. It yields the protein CATSRAESYEQYF.

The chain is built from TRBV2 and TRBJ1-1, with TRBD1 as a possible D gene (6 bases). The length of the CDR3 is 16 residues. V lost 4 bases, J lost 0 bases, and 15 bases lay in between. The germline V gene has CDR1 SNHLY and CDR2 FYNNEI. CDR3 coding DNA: TGTGCCAGCAGTGGATTAGACAGGACCCTGAACACTGAAGCTTTCTTT. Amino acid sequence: CASSGLDRTLNTEAFF.

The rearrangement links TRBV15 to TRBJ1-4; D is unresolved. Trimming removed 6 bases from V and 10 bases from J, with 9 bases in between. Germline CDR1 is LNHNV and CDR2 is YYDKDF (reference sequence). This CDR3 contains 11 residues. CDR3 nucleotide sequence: TGTGCCACCAGAACCCTAGGAAAACTGTTTTTT. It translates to CATRTLGKLFF.

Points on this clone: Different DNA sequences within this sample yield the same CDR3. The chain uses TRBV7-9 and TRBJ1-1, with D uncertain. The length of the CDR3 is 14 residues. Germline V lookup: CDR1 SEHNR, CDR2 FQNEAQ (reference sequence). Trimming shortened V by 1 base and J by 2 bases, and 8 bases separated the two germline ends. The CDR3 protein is CASSLGEGNTEAFF. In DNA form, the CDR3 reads TGTGCCAGCAGCTTAGGGGAGGGCAACACTGAAGCTTTCTTT.

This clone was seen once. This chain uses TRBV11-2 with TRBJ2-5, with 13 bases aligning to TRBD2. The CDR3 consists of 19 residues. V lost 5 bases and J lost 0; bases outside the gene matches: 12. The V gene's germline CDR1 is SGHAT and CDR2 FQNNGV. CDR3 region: CASSPEFGLAGEDQETQYF. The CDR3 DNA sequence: TGTGCCAGCAGCCCCGAGTTCGGACTAGCGGGGGAGGACCAAGAGACCCAGTACTTC.

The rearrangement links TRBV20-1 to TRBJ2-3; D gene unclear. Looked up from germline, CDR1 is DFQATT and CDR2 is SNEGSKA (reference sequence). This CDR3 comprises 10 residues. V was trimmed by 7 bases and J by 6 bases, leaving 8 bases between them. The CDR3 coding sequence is TGCAGTGATGGGCTGGATACGCAGTATTTT. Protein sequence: CSDGLDTQYF.

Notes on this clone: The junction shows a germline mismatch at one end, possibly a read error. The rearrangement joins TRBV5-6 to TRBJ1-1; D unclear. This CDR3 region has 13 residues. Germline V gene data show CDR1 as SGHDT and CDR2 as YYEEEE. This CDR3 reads CANPSGGGTEAFF. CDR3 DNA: TGCGCGAACCCCTCTGGCGGTGGGACTGAAGCTTTCTTT.

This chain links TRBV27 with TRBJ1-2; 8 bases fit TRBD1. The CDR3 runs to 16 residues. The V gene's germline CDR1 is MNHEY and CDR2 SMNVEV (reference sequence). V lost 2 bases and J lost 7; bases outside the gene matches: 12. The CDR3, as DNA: TGTGCCAGCAGTTTAAGTTCTTGGCAGGGGGCGCGTGGCTACACCTTC. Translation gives CASSLSSWQGARGYTF.

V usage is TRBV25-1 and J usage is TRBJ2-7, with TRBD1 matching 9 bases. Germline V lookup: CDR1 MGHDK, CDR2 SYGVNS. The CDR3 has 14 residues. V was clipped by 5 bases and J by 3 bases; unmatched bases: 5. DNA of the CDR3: TGTGCCAGCAGTCTTGGACAGGGGATCTACGAGCAGTACTTC. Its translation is CASSLGQGIYEQYF.

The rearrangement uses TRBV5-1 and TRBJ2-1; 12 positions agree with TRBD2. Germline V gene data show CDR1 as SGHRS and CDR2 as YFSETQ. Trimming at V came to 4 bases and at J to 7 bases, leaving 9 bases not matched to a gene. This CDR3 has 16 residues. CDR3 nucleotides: TGCGCCAGCAGCGCACCGCTAGCGGGGGGGCGGAATGAGCAGTTCTTC. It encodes CASSAPLAGGRNEQFF.

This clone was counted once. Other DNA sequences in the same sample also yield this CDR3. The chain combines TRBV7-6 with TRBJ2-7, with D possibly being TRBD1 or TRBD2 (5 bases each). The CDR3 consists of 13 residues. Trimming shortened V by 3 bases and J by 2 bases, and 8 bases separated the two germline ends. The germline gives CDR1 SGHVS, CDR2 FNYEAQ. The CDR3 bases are TGTGCCAGCAGCTTTGGGACCGCCTACGAGCAGTACTTC. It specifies CASSFGTAYEQYF.

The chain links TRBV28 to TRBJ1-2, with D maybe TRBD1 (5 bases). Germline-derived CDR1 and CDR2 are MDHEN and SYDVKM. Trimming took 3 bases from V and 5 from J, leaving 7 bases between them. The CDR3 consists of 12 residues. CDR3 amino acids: CASSFREYGYTF. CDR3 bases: TGTGCCAGCAGTTTCAGGGAGTATGGCTACACCTTC.

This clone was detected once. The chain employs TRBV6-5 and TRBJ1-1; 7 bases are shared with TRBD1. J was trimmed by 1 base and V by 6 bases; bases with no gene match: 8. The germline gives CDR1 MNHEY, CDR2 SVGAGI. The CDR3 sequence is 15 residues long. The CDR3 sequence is CASSATGSANTEAFF. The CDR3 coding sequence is TGTGCCAGCAGCGCGACAGGGAGCGCGAACACTGAAGCTTTCTTT.